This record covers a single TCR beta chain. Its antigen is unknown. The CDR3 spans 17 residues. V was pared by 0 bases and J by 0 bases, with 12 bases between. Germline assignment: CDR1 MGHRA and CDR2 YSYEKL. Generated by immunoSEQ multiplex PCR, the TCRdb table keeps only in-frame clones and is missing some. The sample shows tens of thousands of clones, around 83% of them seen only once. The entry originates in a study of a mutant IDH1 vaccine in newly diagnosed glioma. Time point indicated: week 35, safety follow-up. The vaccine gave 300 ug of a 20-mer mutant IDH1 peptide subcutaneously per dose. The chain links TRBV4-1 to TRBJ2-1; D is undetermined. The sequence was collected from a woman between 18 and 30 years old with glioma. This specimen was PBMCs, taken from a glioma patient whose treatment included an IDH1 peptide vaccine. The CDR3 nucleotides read TGCGCCAGCAGCCAAGATCCGCACGCCCGCTCCTACAATGAGCAGTTCTTC. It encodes CASSQDPHARSYNEQFF.